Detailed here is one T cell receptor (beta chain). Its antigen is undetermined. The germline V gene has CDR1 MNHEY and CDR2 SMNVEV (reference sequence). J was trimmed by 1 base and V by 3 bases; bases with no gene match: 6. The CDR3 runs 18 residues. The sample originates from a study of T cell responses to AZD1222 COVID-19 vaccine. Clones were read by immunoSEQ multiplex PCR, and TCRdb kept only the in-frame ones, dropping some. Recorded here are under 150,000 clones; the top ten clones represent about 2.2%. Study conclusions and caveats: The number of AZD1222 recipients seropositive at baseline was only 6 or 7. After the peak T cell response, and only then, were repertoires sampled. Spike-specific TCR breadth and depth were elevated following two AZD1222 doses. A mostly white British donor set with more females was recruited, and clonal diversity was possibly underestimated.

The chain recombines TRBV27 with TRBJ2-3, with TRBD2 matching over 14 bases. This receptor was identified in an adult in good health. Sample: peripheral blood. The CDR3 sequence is CASSFRLAGGSGTDTQYF. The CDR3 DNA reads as TGTGCCAGCAGTTTCCGACTAGCGGGGGGGTCAGGCACAGATACGCAGTATTTT.